This TCR beta chain is drawn from a study of T cells after yellow fever vaccination. Study-level findings and limits: Booster sampling recovered most clones from primary vaccination (96% CD4, around 90% CD8). Just a small share of clonotypes turned up in the CD4 compartment as well as the CD8 compartment.

The CDR3 consists of 15 residues. The junction had 11 bases not matched to a gene; V was cut back by 7 bases and J by 7 bases. Germline lookup yields CDR1 MDHEN and CDR2 SYDVKM. This clonotype was counted a few times. Its antigen is unidentified. MiXCR, run by TCRdb on the 5' RACE reads, gives a single entry per CDR3 protein. The data show some 390,000 distinct CDR3 sequences, with 6.2% seen just once and 15% held by the top ten. The material was PBMCs, obtained 5 days after the yellow fever booster vaccination. The rearrangement joins TRBV28 to TRBJ2-1; 9 nucleotides align to TRBD2. The TCR sequence derives from a man aged 25 to 45 who received the YFV17D yellow fever vaccine. CDR3 region: CASTQSGGPQNEQFF. CDR3 in DNA: TGTGCCAGCACCCAAAGCGGGGGGCCCCAAAATGAGCAGTTCTTC.